The clone carrying this T cell receptor beta chain was counted only a few times. Its specificity is not known. This sample was included in a study of T cell repertoires in cytomegalovirus infection. For the study at large: Recently described HLA-C-restricted plus well-studied HLA-B-restricted CMV epitopes were used.

MiXCR was run by TCRdb on the reads, yielding one entry per CDR3 protein. The sample lists roughly 570,000 distinct CDR3 sequences; roughly 43% were seen once. Germline CDR1 SGHTA, CDR2 FQGNSA. V was cut by 2 bases and J by 0 bases, with 9 bases left in between. The CDR3 loop spans 15 amino acids. The sequencing here drew on cultured PBMCs, taken from culture after CMV antigen stimulation. The chain combines TRBV7-2 with TRBJ2-3; maybe TRBD2 (5 bases). This receptor was obtained from a human donor in good health (CMV status not recorded). Some clones in this sample may be carry-over from other donors' samples. CDR3 residues: CASSLRGRSTDTQYF. The CDR3 DNA reads as TGTGCCAGCAGCTTACGGGGTAGGAGCACAGATACGCAGTATTTT.